In its sample, the clone carrying this TCR beta chain was seen a few times. Assay used: immunoSEQ multiplex PCR; TCRdb lists only in-frame clones, some missing. Counted here are over 60,000 clones, more than 75% occurring once; the ten biggest clones make up more than 20%. The entry originates in a study of T cell responses to AZD1222 COVID-19 vaccine. Study-wide context: Timing groups of about 4 and about 12 weeks for second doses were pooled.

The germline V and J ends were trimmed by 2 bases and 0 bases, with 12 bases remaining between them. Per the germline V gene, CDR1 is MNHNS and CDR2 is SASEGT. The CDR3 extends over 16 amino acids. The chain joins TRBV6-1 to TRBJ2-3, with D perhaps matching TRBD1 (6 bases). The clonotype comes from an adult in good health. Sequencing was performed on peripheral blood, taken on day 0 of AZD1222 vaccination. CDR3 DNA sequence: TGTGCCAGCAGTGAATTATGGGGGCCTAGCACAGATACGCAGTATTTT. The encoded protein is CASSELWGPSTDTQYF.